This T cell receptor beta chain came from a study of graft-versus-host responses after intestinal transplantation. General study findings and limits: GvH clones surfaced in recipient marrow, some emerging earlier in ileum or blood.

Clones were sequenced by immunoSEQ multiplex PCR, and TCRdb holds only the in-frame ones, with some missing. The sample records around 29,000 clones, 70% to 90% being singletons. Points on this clone: The antigen is unknown.

This receptor was obtained from a human patient who received an intestinal transplant, so some T cells may come from the graft donor. The specimen was PBMCs, collected about 420 days after intestinal transplantation.

In nucleotides, the CDR3 is TGTGCCAGCAGCCCACAGACAGGGATGAACACTGAAGCTTTCTTT. This translates into CASSPQTGMNTEAFF. The chain has TRBV7-2 and TRBJ1-1; 7 bases line up with TRBD1. CDR3 length equals 15 residues. The junction had 6 bases not matched to a gene; V was cut back by 5 bases and J by 0 bases. Germline V gene data show CDR1 as SGHTA and CDR2 as FQGNSA. Full variable domain (outside the CDR3, taken from reference TRBV7-2 and TRBJ1-1): GAGVSQSPSNKVTEKGKDVELRCDPISGHTALYWYRQSLGQGLEFLIYFQGNSAPDKSGLPSDRFSAERTGGSVSTLTIQRTQQEDSAVYLCASSPQTGMNTEAFFGQGTRLTVV.